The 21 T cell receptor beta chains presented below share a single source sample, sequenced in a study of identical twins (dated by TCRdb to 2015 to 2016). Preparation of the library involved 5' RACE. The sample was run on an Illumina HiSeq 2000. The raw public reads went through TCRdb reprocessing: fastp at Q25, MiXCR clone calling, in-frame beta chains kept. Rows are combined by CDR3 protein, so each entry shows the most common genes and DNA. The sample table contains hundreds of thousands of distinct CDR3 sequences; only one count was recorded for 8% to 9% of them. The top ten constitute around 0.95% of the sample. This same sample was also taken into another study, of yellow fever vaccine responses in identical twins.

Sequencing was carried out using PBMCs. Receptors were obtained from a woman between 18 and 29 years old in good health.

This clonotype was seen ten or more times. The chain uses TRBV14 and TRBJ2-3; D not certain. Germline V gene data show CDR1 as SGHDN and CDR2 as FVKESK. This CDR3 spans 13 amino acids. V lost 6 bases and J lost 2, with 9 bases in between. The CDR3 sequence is CASRRRTTDTQYF. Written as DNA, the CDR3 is TGTGCCAGCAGACGGCGGACCACAGATACGCAGTATTTT.

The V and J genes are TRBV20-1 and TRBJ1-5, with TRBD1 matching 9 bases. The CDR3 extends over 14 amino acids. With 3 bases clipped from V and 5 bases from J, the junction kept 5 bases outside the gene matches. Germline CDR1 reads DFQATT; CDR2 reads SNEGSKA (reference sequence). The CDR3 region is CSASLGTGHQPQHF. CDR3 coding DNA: TGCAGTGCTAGTCTGGGGACAGGGCATCAGCCCCAGCATTTT.

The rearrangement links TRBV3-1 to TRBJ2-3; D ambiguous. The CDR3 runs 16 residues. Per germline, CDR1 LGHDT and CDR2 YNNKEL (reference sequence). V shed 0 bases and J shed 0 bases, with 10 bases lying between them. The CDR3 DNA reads TGTGCCAGCAGCCAAGATCGGGTTGGTAGCACAGATACGCAGTATTTT. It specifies CASSQDRVGSTDTQYF.

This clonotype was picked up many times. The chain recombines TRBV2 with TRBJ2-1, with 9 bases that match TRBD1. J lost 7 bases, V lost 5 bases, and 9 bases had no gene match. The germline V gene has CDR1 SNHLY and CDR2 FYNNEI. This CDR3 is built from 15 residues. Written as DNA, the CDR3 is TGTGCCAGCAGTACGGGACAGGGTATGGATAATGAGCAGTTCTTC. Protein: CASSTGQGMDNEQFF.

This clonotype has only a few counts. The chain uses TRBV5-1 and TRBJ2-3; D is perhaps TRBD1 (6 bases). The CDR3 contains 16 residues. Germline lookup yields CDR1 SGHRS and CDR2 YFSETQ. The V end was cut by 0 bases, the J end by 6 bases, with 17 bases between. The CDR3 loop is CASSLGQGPRADTQYF. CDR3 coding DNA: TGCGCCAGCAGCTTGGGGCAGGGGCCCCGAGCGGATACGCAGTATTTT.

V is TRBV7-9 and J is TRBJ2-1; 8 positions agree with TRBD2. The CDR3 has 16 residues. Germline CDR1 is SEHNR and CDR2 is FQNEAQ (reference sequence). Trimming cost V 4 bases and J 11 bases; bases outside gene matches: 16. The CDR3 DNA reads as TGTGCCAGCAGCTCGACTAGCGTTGGGGGGGTAATGAAGCAGTTCTTC. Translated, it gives CASSSTSVGGVMKQFF.

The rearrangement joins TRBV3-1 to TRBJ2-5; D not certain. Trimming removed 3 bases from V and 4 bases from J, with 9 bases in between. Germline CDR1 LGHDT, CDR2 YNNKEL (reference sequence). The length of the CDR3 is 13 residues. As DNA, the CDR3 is TGTGCCAGCAGCCAGCGTTCGGTAGAGACCCAGTACTTC. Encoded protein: CASSQRSVETQYF.

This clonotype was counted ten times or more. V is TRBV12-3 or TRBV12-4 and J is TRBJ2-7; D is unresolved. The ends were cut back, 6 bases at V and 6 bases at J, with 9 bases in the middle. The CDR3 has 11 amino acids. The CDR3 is CASSPAVEQYF. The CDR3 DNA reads TGTGCCAGCAGCCCTGCCGTCGAGCAGTACTTC.

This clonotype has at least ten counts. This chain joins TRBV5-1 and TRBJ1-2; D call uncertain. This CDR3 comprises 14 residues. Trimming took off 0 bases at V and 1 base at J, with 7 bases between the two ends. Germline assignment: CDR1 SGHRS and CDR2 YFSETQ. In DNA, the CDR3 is TGCGCCAGCAGCTTGGCTGGCAGTAACTATGGCTACACCTTC. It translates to CASSLAGSNYGYTF.

CDR3 amino acids: CAIKLGRDLMNTEAFF. The DNA of the CDR3 is TGTGCCATCAAACTCGGACGGGACCTAATGAACACTGAAGCTTTCTTT. This chain joins TRBV21-1 and TRBJ1-1; TRBD1, as called in the table, went unchecked against the DNA. TRBV21-1 is labeled a pseudogene. This CDR3 is 16 amino acids long.

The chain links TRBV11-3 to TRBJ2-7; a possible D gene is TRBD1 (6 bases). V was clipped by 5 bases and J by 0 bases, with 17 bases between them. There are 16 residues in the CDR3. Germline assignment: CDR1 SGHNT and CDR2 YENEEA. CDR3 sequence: CASSETPGTSSYEQYF. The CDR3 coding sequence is TGTGCCAGCAGCGAAACCCCCGGGACAAGCTCCTACGAGCAGTACTTC.

The CDR3 region is CASSLGVGQGIYEQYF. CDR3 DNA: TGTGCCAGCAGCCTCGGTGTTGGACAGGGTATATACGAGCAGTACTTC. The chain joins TRBV3-1 to TRBJ2-7; 8 nucleotides agree with TRBD1. Germline V gene sequence: CDR1 LGHDT, CDR2 YNNKEL (reference sequence). The CDR3 has 16 residues. V dropped 4 bases and J dropped 4; count of bases not matched to a gene: 12.

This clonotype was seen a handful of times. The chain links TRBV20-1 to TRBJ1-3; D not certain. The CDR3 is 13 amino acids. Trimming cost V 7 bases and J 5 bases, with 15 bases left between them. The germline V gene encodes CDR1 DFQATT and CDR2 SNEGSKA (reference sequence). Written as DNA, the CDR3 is TGCAGTGTTCCACCGATAGGGAGAAACACCATATATTTT. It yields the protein CSVPPIGRNTIYF.

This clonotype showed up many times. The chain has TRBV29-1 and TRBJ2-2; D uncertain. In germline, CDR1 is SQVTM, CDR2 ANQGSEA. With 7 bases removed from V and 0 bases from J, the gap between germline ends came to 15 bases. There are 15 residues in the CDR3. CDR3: CSALLGGTNTGELFF. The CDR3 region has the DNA TGCAGCGCCCTCCTAGGTGGTACGAACACCGGGGAGCTGTTTTTT.

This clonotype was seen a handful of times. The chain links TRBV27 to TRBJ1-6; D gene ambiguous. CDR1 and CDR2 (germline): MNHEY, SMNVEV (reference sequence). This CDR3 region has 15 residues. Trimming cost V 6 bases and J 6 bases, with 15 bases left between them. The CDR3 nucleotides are TGTGCCAGCAGCCGAGACCGGGCAGCTAATTCACCCCTCCACTTT. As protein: CASSRDRAANSPLHF.

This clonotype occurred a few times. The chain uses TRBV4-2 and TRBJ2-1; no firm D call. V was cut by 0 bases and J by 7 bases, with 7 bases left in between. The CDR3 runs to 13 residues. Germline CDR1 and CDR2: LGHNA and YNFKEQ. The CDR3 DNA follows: TGTGCCAGCAGCCAAGATGTGAGTAATGAGCAGTTCTTC. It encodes CASSQDVSNEQFF.

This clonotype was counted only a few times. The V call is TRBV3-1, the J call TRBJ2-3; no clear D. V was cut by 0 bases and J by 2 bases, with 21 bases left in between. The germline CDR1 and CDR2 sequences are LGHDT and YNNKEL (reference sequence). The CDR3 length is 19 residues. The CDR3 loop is CASSQEGWNGTYYTDTQYF. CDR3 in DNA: TGTGCCAGCAGCCAAGAAGGGTGGAACGGTACCTATTACACAGATACGCAGTATTTT.

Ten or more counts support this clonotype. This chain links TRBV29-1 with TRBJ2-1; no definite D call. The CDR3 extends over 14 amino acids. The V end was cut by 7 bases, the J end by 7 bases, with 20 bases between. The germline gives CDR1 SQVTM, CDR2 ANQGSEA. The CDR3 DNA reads TGCAGCGCTCTGGATGTCGAGAGTGGGAATGAGCAGTTCTTC. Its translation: CSALDVESGNEQFF.

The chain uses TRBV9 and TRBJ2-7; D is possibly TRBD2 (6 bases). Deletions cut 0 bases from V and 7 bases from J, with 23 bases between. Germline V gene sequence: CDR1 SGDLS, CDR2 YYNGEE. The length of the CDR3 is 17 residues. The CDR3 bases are TGTGCCAGCAGCGTAGCCCCCGGGGGAGGTCCTAGAGGGGAGCAGTACTTC. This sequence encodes CASSVAPGGGPRGEQYF.

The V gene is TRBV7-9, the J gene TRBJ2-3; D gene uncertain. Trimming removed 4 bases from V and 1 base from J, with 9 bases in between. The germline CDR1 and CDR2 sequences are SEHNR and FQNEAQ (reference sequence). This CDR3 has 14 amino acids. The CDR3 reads CASSSPLGTDTQYF. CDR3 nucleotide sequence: TGTGCCAGCAGCTCCCCACTCGGCACAGATACGCAGTATTTT.

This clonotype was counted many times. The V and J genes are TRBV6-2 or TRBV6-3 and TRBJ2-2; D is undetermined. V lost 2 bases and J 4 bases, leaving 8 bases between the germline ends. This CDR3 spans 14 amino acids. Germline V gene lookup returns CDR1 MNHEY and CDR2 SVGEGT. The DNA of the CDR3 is TGTGCCAGCAGTTACCCAGGTTTCACCGGGGAGCTGTTTTTT. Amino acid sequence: CASSYPGFTGELFF.